The source of this T cell receptor (beta chain) is a study of cytotoxic CD8 clonotypes in ibrutinib-treated CLL. About the research overall: The patient breakdown showed fewer than twelve relapsed/refractory and around 16 treatment-naive cases, with fewer than 18 IGHV unmutated. Median treatment time before response sampling was 12 months, range 6 to 36. 24 partial and 2 complete responses; at median roughly 70 months, about 14 remitted, roughly 12 progressed.

Method: immunoSEQ multiplex PCR; TCRdb's copy keeps in-frame clones and lacks some. The sample yields about 30,000 clones, approximately 57% seen once. General study findings and limits: Relative to age-matched healthy donors, clonality at baseline was higher, and it tracked circulating CD8+ T-cell counts.

Trimming took off 0 bases at V and 4 bases at J, with 12 bases between the two ends. This CDR3 contains 15 residues. CDR1 is MNHNY and CDR2 is SVGAGI in the germline V gene (reference sequence). About this clone itself: Its cognate antigen is unknown.

The sequencing used PBMCs, collected before ibrutinib treatment. The chain combines TRBV6-6 with TRBJ1-1, with D unclear. This receptor was obtained from a human donor with chronic lymphocytic leukemia. The CDR3: CASSYSRGLATEAFF. The CDR3 nucleotides read TGTGCCAGCAGTTACTCCAGAGGGTTGGCCACTGAAGCTTTCTTT.